This T cell receptor (beta chain) comes out of a study of shared clonotypes between healthy human individuals. Overall study: Per-donor plates numbered three CD4 naive, three CD4 memory, two CD8 naive and one CD8 memory. Regarding the study as a whole: Relative to clonotypes present in all four donors, those not shared had lower generation probabilities.

Deletions cut 6 bases from V and 5 bases from J, with 10 bases between. CDR1 and CDR2 from the germline V gene are WNHNN and SYGVQD (reference sequence). The CDR3 runs 12 residues. Assay: immunoSEQ multiplex PCR; the TCRdb copy retains only in-frame clones and omits some. The table shows just over 2,000,000 clones, with roughly 96% occurring only once. A note on this clone: Its target is unknown.

This clonotype was obtained from a young man in good health. The sequenced material came from naive CD4+ T cells sorted from blood. As to subset: CD45RA+ positively selected. The chain joins TRBV10-1 to TRBJ2-5; weak D call: TRBD1 (5 bases). CDR3 nucleotide sequence: TGCGCCAGCAGGGGGCCTGGCGAGACCCAGTACTTC. It encodes CASRGPGETQYF.